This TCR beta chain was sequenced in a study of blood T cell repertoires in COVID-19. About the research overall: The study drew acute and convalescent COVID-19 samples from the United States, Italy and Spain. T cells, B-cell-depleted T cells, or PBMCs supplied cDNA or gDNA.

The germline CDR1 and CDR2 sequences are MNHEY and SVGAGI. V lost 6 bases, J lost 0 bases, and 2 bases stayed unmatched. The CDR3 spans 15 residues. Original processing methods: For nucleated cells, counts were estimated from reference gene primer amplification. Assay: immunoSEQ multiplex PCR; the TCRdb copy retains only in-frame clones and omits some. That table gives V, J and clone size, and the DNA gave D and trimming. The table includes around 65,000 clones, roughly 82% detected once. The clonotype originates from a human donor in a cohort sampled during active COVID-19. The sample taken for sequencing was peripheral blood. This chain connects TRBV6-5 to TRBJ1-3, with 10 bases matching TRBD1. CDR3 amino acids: CASSRTGGSGNTIYF. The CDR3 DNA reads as TGTGCCAGCAGCCGGACAGGGGGCTCTGGAAACACCATATATTTT.